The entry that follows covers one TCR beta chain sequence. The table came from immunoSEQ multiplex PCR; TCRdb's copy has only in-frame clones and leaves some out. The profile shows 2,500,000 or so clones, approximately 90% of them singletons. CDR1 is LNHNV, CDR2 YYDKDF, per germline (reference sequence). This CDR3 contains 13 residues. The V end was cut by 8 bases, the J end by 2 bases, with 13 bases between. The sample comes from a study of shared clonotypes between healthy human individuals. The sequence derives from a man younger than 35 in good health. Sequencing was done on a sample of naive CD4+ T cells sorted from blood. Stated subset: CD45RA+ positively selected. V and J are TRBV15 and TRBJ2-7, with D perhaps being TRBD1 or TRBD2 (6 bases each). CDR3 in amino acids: CATPEGGPYEQYF. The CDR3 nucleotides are TGTGCCACCCCCGAAGGGGGGCCCTACGAGCAGTACTTC.